The subject of this entry is one T cell receptor beta chain. The antigen is unknown. The sample comes from a study of beta chain features in type 1 diabetes. The junction had 5 bases not matched to a gene; V was cut back by 8 bases and J by 4 bases. CDR1 is MDHEN and CDR2 is SYDVKM in the germline V gene. The CDR3 is made up of 14 amino acids. Since all of the isolated RNA was reverse transcribed, expressed TCRB transcripts were what got sequenced. The repertoire was sequenced with immunoSEQ multiplex PCR; TCRdb's copy has only in-frame clones and lacks some. The data hold over 100,000 clones, with 16% observed a single time. Study-level results: In all four CD4+ subsets, TCRB CDR3 length was significantly, moderately reduced in type 1 diabetes.

CD45RO/CCR7/CD25/CD127/CD95/CD27 sorting isolated CD4+ naive, central memory, regulatory and stem cell-like memory cells. This sequence originates from a man under 40 with type 1 diabetes. The J gene is TRBJ1-6, the V gene TRBV28; 7 nucleotides line up with TRBD1. Sequenced: central memory CD4+ T cells from blood. CDR3 nucleotide sequence: TGTGCCAGCGGGCTGGGACAGTATAATTCACCCCTCCACTTT. Translated: CASGLGQYNSPLHF.